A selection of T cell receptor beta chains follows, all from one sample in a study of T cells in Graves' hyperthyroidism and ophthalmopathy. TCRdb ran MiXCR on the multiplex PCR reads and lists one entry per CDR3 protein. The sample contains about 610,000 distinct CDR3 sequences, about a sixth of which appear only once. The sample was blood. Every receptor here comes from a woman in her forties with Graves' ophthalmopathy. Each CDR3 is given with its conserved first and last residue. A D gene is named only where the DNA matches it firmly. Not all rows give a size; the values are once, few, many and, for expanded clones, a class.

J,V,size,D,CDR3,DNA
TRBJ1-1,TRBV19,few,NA,CASSIAPNTEAFF,TGTGCCAGTAGTATCGCCCCGAACACTGAAGCTTTCTTT
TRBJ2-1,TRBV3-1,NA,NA,CASSQGSPYYIYNEQFF,TGTGCCAGCAGCCAAGGTTCCCCCTACTACATCTACAATGAGCAGTTCTTC
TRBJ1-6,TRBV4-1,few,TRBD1,CASSQGRQGASYNSPLHF,TGCGCCAGCAGCCAAGGCCGACAGGGGGCATCCTATAATTCACCCCTCCACTTT
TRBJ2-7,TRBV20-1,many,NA,CSANRPLLSYEQYF,TGCAGTGCTAACCGGCCACTACTTTCCTACGAGCAGTACTTC
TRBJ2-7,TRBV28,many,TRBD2,CASSLYREGVHEQYF,TGTGCCAGCAGTTTATATCGGGAGGGGGTTCACGAGCAGTACTTC
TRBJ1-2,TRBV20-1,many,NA,CSASRGPDYGYTF,TGCAGTGCTAGCCGCGGGCCCGACTATGGCTACACCTTC
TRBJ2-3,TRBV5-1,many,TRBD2,CASSLGDRGTSGDTQYF,TGCGCCAGCAGCTTGGGGGACAGAGGGACTAGCGGCGATACGCAGTATTTT
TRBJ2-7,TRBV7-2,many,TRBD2,CASSLVGRGRTYEQYF,TGTGCCAGCAGCTTAGTCGGTCGCGGGAGGACCTACGAGCAGTACTTC
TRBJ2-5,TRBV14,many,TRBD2,CASSQGRTRDFQETQYF,TGTGCCAGCAGCCAAGGGAGGACTAGAGACTTCCAAGAGACCCAGTACTTC
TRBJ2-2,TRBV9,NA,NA,CASSVGPNTGELFF,TGTGCCAGCAGCGTAGGGCCTAACACCGGGGAGCTGTTTTTT
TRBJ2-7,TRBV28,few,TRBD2,CASSSWKAGEYEQYF,TGTGCCAGCAGTTCCTGGAAGGCGGGGGAGTACGAGCAGTACTTC
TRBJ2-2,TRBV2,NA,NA,CASQLSGGELFF,TGTGCCAGCCAACTATCGGGCGGGGAGCTGTTTTTT
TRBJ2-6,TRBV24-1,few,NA,CATSQGSGANVLTF,TGTGCCACCAGTCAGGGCTCTGGGGCCAACGTCCTGACTTTC
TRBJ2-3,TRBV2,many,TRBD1,CASSGGVISADTQYF,TGTGCCAGCTCAGGGGGCGTTATCTCCGCAGATACGCAGTATTTT
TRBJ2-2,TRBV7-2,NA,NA,CASSSLRDNTGIRLFF,TGTGCCAGCAGCTCACTTAGGGACAACACCGGGATAAGGCTGTTTTTT
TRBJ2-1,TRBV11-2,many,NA,CASSLVETASNEQFF,TGTGCCAGCAGCTTAGTTGAGACAGCCTCCAATGAGCAGTTCTTC